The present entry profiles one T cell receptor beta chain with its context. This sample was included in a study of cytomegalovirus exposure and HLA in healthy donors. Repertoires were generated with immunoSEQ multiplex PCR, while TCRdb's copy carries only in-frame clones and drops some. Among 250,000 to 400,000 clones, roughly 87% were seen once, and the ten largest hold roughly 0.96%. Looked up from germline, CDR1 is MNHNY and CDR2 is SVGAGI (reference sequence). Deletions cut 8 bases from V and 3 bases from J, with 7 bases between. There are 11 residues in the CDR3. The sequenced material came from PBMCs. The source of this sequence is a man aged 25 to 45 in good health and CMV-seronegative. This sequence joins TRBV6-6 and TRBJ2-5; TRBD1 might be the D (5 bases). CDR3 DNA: TGTGCCAGCGGGGCTAAAGAGACCCAGTACTTC. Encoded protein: CASGAKETQYF.